Below are 21 T cell receptor beta chains sequenced from a single sample in a study of T cell clonality in common variable immunodeficiency. The data were produced by immunoSEQ multiplex PCR, yet TCRdb's version contains in-frame clones alone and is incomplete. This repertoire holds about 52,000 clones, and none appear only once. Source material: peripheral blood mononuclear cells. These receptor sequences come from a person aged 18 to 75 in good health.

This clone was seen many times. The read finishes 3 residues shy of the CDR3 end, and the germline J gene is used to complete it. The V gene is TRBV2, the J gene TRBJ2-2; D remains unclear. This CDR3 comprises 11 residues. V was trimmed by 6 bases and J by 3 bases, leaving 2 bases between them. Germline loops: CDR1 SNHLY, CDR2 FYNNEI. The CDR3 sequence: CASSYTGELFF. The covered CDR3 bases are TGTGCCAGCAGCTACACCGGGGAG.

In its sample, this clone was seen many times. The DNA ends 3 residues before the CDR3 does, and the rest of the CDR3 is filled in from the germline J gene. The rearrangement links TRBV2 to TRBJ1-4; D is unresolved. The CDR3 totals 14 residues. The V end was cut by 2 bases, the J end by 6 bases, with 10 bases between. Per the germline V gene, CDR1 is SNHLY and CDR2 is FYNNEI. The CDR3 reads CASSESRRDEKLFF. CDR3 DNA (partial): TGTGCCAGCAGTGAAAGCCGGAGGGATGAAAAA.

This clone was detected many times. With the read ending 3 residues before the CDR3 end, the germline J gene is used to fill in that end. The chain joins TRBV4-1 to TRBJ2-5; TRBD2 is a possible D gene (6 bases). The V gene's germline CDR1 is MGHRA and CDR2 YSYEKL. Trimming pared 0 bases from V and 6 bases from J, leaving 11 bases between. The CDR3 is made up of 14 amino acids. This CDR3 reads CASSQDPGEKTQYF. CDR3 DNA, as far as it was read: TGCGCCAGCAGCCAAGATCCGGGGGAGAAGACC.

This clone was seen at least ten times. The read stops 3 residues short of the end of the CDR3; the missing end is completed from the germline J gene. The chain joins TRBV5-6 to TRBJ2-3; 8 bases are a match to TRBD1. CDR3 length equals 14 residues. Germline values: CDR1 SGHDT, CDR2 YYEEEE. V lost 1 base and J lost 6; bases outside the gene matches: 4. CDR3 amino acids: CASSLPGGADTQYF. Partial CDR3 DNA: TGTGCCAGCAGCTTGCCAGGGGGCGCGGATACG.

Many counts were recorded for this clone. The read ends 3 residues shy of where the CDR3 ends; the end is completed using the germline J gene. The chain has TRBV28 and TRBJ1-2; 8 bases are a match to TRBD1. The CDR3 runs 15 residues. The J segment lost 4 bases and the V segment lost 2 bases, leaving 6 bases of the junction unmatched. Germline CDR1 and CDR2: MDHEN and SYDVKM. The CDR3 protein is CASSLIQGAGYGYTF. The sequenced part of the CDR3 DNA is TGTGCCAGCAGTTTAATCCAGGGGGCCGGCTATGGC.

As for this clone: With the read ending 3 residues before the CDR3 end, the germline J gene is used to fill in that end. The rearrangement joins TRBV18 to TRBJ2-7; TRBD1 might be the D (6 bases). Germline CDR1 KGHSH, CDR2 LQKENI. The length of the CDR3 is 14 residues. V dropped 3 bases and J dropped 3 bases, with 12 bases sitting between them. The part of the CDR3 DNA that was read is TGTGCCAGCTCACCTAATACAGGGCACTACGAG. Translated, it gives CASSPNTGHYE. The entire CDR3 is CASSPNTGHYEQYF.

Note on this clone: The CDR3 extends 3 residues past the end of the read, so its final part is completed from the germline J gene. The rearrangement uses TRBV6-1 and TRBJ2-1; 9 positions agree with TRBD2. Trimming at V came to 4 bases and at J to 3 bases, leaving 4 bases not matched to a gene. Germline-derived CDR1 and CDR2 are MNHNS and SASEGT. CDR3 length: 15 amino acids. CDR3 loop: CASSGLAEFYNEQFF. CDR3 DNA (partial): TGTGCCAGCAGTGGACTAGCGGAATTCTACAATGAG.

There are many counts of this clone. Read coverage stops 3 residues before the CDR3 terminus; the germline J gene supplies the remainder. The chain links TRBV20-1 to TRBJ1-6; D is uncertain. The CDR3 has 16 residues. Germline V CDR1 and CDR2: DFQATT, SNEGSKA (reference sequence). Trimming pared 5 bases from V and 9 bases from J, leaving 23 bases between. The sequenced CDR3 bases are TGCAGTGCTCCCTTTGGAGGGCCCAGTGCTGGTTCACCC. As protein: CSAPFGGPSAGSP. The whole CDR3 sequence is CSAPFGGPSAGSPLHF.

This clone was counted at least ten times. From the germline J gene comes the end of the CDR3, since the read stops 3 residues before it. This chain links TRBV19 with TRBJ1-2, with 9 nucleotides matching TRBD1. V was clipped by 8 bases and J by 3 bases; unmatched bases: 22. The germline gives CDR1 LNHDA, CDR2 SQIVND (reference sequence). The length of the CDR3 is 19 residues. CDR3 DNA, as far as it was read: TGTGCCAGTTCTCGACGGGGACAGGGTGCACCACCCGGATACTATGGC. This translates into CASSRRGQGAPPGYYG. The CDR3, in full, reads CASSRRGQGAPPGYYGYTF.

The sample holds many counts of this clone. The DNA read from the CDR3 is TGTGCCAGCAGTGAACTCAGCGGGAGTTCAATGAGCACAGATACG. Translated, it gives CASSELSGSSMSTDT. The full CDR3 is CASSELSGSSMSTDTQYF. The rearrangement links TRBV6-1 to TRBJ2-3, with 8 positions matching TRBD2. The read gets to within 3 residues of the CDR3 end, and the germline J gene fills in the rest. V shed 2 bases, J shed 0 bases, and the junction held 10 bases outside the gene matches. This CDR3 contains 18 residues. Germline CDR1 reads MNHNS; CDR2 reads SASEGT.

This clone has at least ten counts. The read stops 3 residues short of the end of the CDR3; the missing end is completed from the germline J gene. The chain is built from TRBV2 and TRBJ2-1; 7 bases map to TRBD2. Looked up from germline, CDR1 is SNHLY and CDR2 is FYNNEI. J gave up 0 bases and V 6 bases, and 8 bases lay outside the gene matches. The CDR3 is made up of 16 amino acids. Incomplete CDR3 DNA: TGTGCCAGCAGCGAGTCGGGCGGGAGCTCCTACAATGAG. As protein: CASSESGGSSYNE. The whole CDR3 reads CASSESGGSSYNEQFF.

This clone was observed at least ten times. The read ends 3 residues early relative to the CDR3; the germline J gene fills the gap. The chain couples TRBV11-2 to TRBJ1-5; D remains ambiguous. Deletions cut 0 bases from V and 5 bases from J, with 8 bases between. Germline CDR1 is SGHAT and CDR2 is FQNNGV. The CDR3 contains 14 residues. CDR3 sequence reads: CASSLEPVDQPQHF. The sequenced part of the CDR3 DNA is TGTGCCAGCAGCTTAGAACCGGTTGATCAGCCC. The whole variable domain, remainder taken from reference TRBV11-2 and TRBJ1-5, is EAGVAQSPRYKIIEKRQSVAFWCNPISGHATLYWYQQILGQGPKLLIQFQNNGVVDDSQLPKDRFSAERLKGVDSTLKIQPAKLEDSAVYLCASSLEPVDQPQHFGDGTRLSIL.

In this sample, this clone turned up many times. CDR3 amino acids: CASSSSGQGQAFF. The CDR3 DNA, read in part, is TGTGCCAGCAGCTCATCCGGACAGGGCCAA. V gene TRBV7-9 combines with J gene TRBJ1-1, with 8 bases matching TRBD1. The CDR3 end lies 3 residues beyond the end of the read and is filled in from the germline J gene. CDR1 is SEHNR, CDR2 FQNEAQ, per germline (reference sequence). This CDR3 comprises 13 residues.

This clone was seen a few times. The sequenced fragment ends 3 residues before the CDR3 boundary, so the rest is inferred from the germline J gene. The chain has TRBV19 and TRBJ1-1; D may be TRBD1 (6 bases). Germline assignment: CDR1 LNHDA and CDR2 SQIVND (reference sequence). This CDR3 comprises 15 residues. CDR3 loop: CASREAGRGAYEAFF. The covered CDR3 bases are TGTGCCAGTAGGGAGGCTGGCAGGGGAGCCTACGAG.

This clone came up many times. The observed sequence ends 3 residues before the CDR3 terminus, with the missing tail filled in from the germline J gene. The V and J genes are TRBV4-2 and TRBJ1-1, with 8 bases identical to TRBD1. J was trimmed by 5 bases and V by 0 bases; bases with no gene match: 11. Germline V gene sequence: CDR1 LGHNA, CDR2 YNFKEQ. This CDR3 has 17 amino acids. The CDR3 bases that were read are TGTGCCAGCAGCCAAGAGCCCTACACAGGGGGAGAGACTGAA. Protein sequence: CASSQEPYTGGETE. Given in full, the CDR3 is CASSQEPYTGGETEAFF.

A few counts support this clone. With the read ending 3 residues before the CDR3 end, the germline J gene is used to fill in that end. The genes are TRBV5-1 and TRBJ2-7; 7 bases fit TRBD1. The CDR3 spans 16 residues. V was clipped by 4 bases and J by 2 bases; unmatched bases: 12. The V gene's germline CDR1 is SGHRS and CDR2 YFSETQ. CDR3 amino acids: CASSLSMDRRTYEQYF. Partial CDR3 DNA: TGCGCCAGCAGCCTCTCAATGGACAGGAGAACCTACGAG.

This clone was picked up a small number of times. The read ends 3 residues early relative to the CDR3; the germline J gene fills the gap. The chain carries TRBV5-4 and TRBJ2-1, with TRBD1 identical over 7 bases. Per germline, CDR1 SGHNT and CDR2 YYREEE (reference sequence). The CDR3 runs to 15 residues. The ends lost 4 bases at V and 5 bases at J; junction bases unmatched: 9. The sequenced part of the CDR3 DNA is TGTGCCAGCAGCCCCCGGGACAGATCAAACAATGAG. Translating gives CASSPRDRSNNE. The full CDR3 protein is CASSPRDRSNNEQFF. Full variable domain (rest looked up from reference TRBV5-4 and TRBJ2-1): ETGVTQSPTHLIKTRGQQVTLRCSSQSGHNTVSWYQQALGQGPQFIFQYYREEENGRGNFPPRFSGLQFPNYSSELNVNALELDDSALYLCASSPRDRSNNEQFFGPGTRLTVL.

Ten or more counts support this clone. The read is 3 residues too short to cover the CDR3 end, so that end is filled in from the germline J gene. The chain employs TRBV20-1 and TRBJ2-7; tentatively, D is TRBD1 (6 bases). V gave up 5 bases and J gave up 2 bases, with 19 bases separating them. Germline V lookup: CDR1 DFQATT, CDR2 SNEGSKA (reference sequence). There are 15 residues in the CDR3. The CDR3: CSAPRRGSNPYEQYF. CDR3 DNA, as far as it was read: TGCAGTGCTCCCCGTAGGGGGAGTAATCCCTACGAG.

This clone was counted many times. CDR3 DNA, as far as it was read: TGTGCCAGCAGTTACGGGGGACTAGCTTTCGCAGATACG. Translating gives CASSYGGLAFADT. The CDR3 in full is CASSYGGLAFADTQYF. This chain uses TRBV6-2 or TRBV6-3 with TRBJ2-3; TRBD2 aligns across 9 bases. The read ends 3 residues before the CDR3 terminus; that terminus is restored from the germline J gene. J gave up 4 bases and V 2 bases, and 7 bases lay outside the gene matches. This CDR3 region has 16 residues. Germline V lookup: CDR1 MNHEY, CDR2 SVGEGT.

This clone was found many times. With the read ending 3 residues before the CDR3 end, the germline J gene is used to fill in that end. The rearrangement uses TRBV5-5 and TRBJ1-1; D not certain. The CDR3 loop spans 12 amino acids. V was pared by 1 base and J by 6 bases, with 7 bases between. Germline V gene data show CDR1 as SGHKS and CDR2 as YYEKEE (reference sequence). The CDR3 region is CASSLFEAEAFF. CDR3 bases read: TGTGCCAGCAGCTTGTTTGAGGCTGAA.

The sample holds many counts of this clone. The DNA ends 3 residues before the CDR3 does, and the rest of the CDR3 is filled in from the germline J gene. This rearrangement joins TRBV10-3 to TRBJ2-7; 15 bases line up with TRBD2. Trimming at V came to 3 bases and at J to 4 bases, leaving 1 base not matched to a gene. The germline CDR1 and CDR2 sequences are ENHRY and SYGVKD. The length of the CDR3 is 15 residues. The CDR3 loop reads CAISDGTSGRYEQYF. CDR3 bases read: TGTGCCATCAGTGATGGGACTAGCGGGAGGTACGAG.